This T cell receptor (beta chain) was sequenced in a study of T cells in Graves' hyperthyroidism and ophthalmopathy (dated by TCRdb to the late 2010s). About the study as a whole: Peripheral blood samples were taken at the time of initial diagnosis, prior to any treatment. Whether ophthalmopathy could be predicted prospectively was tested in an independent validation cohort made up of 18 to 20 hyperthyroidism patients plus 17 patients who later progressed to ophthalmopathy. TCR V-J signatures able to tell the groups apart were searched for in a discovery cohort of 95 or so patients, of whom 40 to 45 had Graves' ophthalmopathy and around 56 had stable Graves' hyperthyroidism. After blood sampling, hyperthyroidism patients were treated with methimazole at a starting dose of 30 mg daily, and ophthalmopathy patients were treated with high-dose intravenous methylprednisolone. For training and testing, the 95 to 100 patients in the discovery cohort were randomly divided in a 7:3 ratio. The paper describes TCR Vbeta CDR3 sequencing of about 140 peripheral blood samples, made up of some 40 ophthalmopathy patients, around 78 hyperthyroidism patients and roughly 17 progressor patients. In about 6 Graves' hyperthyroidism patients, the study also compared T-cell repertoires from thyroid tissue with T-cell repertoires from blood.

The germline V gene yields SGHRS for CDR1 and YFSETQ for CDR2. The CDR3 holds 13 amino acids from the cysteine to the phenylalanine. Kept here is only the CDR3 DNA, which spans 39 bases and is read in frame from base 1. General conclusions and limits of the study: In validation, the model predicted progression to ophthalmopathy a median of 6.5 months before onset, with about 64% sensitivity and more than 72% specificity. Sample size was not statistically predetermined, and blinding of investigators to group allocation was not performed. Most expanded thyroid clonotypes (frequency above 0.001) were also detected in blood, a finding suggesting that blood repertoires may reflect thyroid immune responses. A 13 V-J signature model separated ophthalmopathy from stable hyperthyroidism, with just over 85% sensitivity and about 81% specificity in cross-validation and 80%/75% in testing.

This clonotype was detected a few times. No antigen is known for it. At one of its ends the junction is not consistent with the germline gene, which may arise from a read error. The TCR beta CDR3 regions were amplified from the RNA transcripts. The TCR CDR3 was subjected to a first round of RT-PCR using the HTBI primer set and the Qiagen OneStep RT-PCR kit. The libraries were constructed in a second round of multiplex PCR and then size-selected and purified. The libraries were sequenced on an Illumina HiSeq2000 using paired-end 100 bp reads. In the authors' own workflow: SOAPnuke was used to process the raw data, throwing out any read that contained adapters or uncalled bases, had a mean Phred below 15, or lacked an exact constant-primer or identifier match. COPE v1.2.5 was used to merge high-quality paired reads, and clonotypes were defined as unique nucleotide sequences. Clonotypes were aligned to IMGT TRBV, TRBD and TRBJ reference segments using MiTCR v1.1. Only V-J combinations with frequency above 0.0001, covering approximately 99% of repertoires, were analysed. The TCS score was defined as F50 (clonal expansion) divided by E x V (chaos), with BLOSUM62-based TCRdist calculated between CDR3 peptides within each V-J. Welch's t-statistics and random forest reduced approximately 520 V-J features to 10 to 15, which were used in a naive Bayes classifier (R e1071). The public reads were run again by TCRdb, first through fastp at Q25 and then through MiXCR, and only productive beta chains were kept. CDR3 protein duplicates are merged, each entry listing the most common genes and DNA. The authors' filters were not applied to this entry. The sample table holds a few hundred thousand distinct CDR3 sequences, of which more than 20% were seen once. Clones ranked in the top ten supply roughly 80% of the sample.

Graves' hyperthyroidism was defined as stable when no progression to ophthalmopathy occurred over 18 months of follow-up. The hyperthyroidism patients were between 18 and 65 years old and newly diagnosed, with a disease duration of less than 2 months. Any patient with an uncontrolled infection, another autoimmune disease, pregnancy or lactation was excluded. Diagnoses relied on clinical symptoms, serum thyroxine and TRAb, thyroid ultrasound and orbital computed tomography. PBMCs were separated from 8 to 10 ml of fresh peripheral blood using Ficoll-Paque density gradient centrifugation. Trizol reagent was used to extract total RNA, and RNA quality was then checked on an Agilent 2100 Bioanalyzer.

The source material was blood. The sequence joins TRBV5-1 to TRBJ1-6, with the D gene call left open. The TCR sequence derives from a man aged 50 to 60 with Graves' hyperthyroidism. The DNA is as follows: TGTGCCAGCAGCTTGAGAGTTAATTCACCCCTCCACTTT. It translates as CASSLRVNSPLHF.